Reported below is one T cell receptor beta chain. No cognate antigen has been identified for it. Per-base quality was not reported, and no clone a single base away is much larger than it. Interpreted using the paper, the treatment or condition label stands for: live attenuated yellow fever vaccine strain. At each blood-draw timepoint, two biological replicates of bulk PBMCs were obtained. PBMCs were isolated from peripheral blood using a standard Ficoll-Paque protocol. TriZol was used to extract RNA from bulk PBMCs, CD4 and CD8 fractions, and dextramer-positive and dextramer-negative fractions. TCR cDNA was synthesized by 5'RACE template switching, through which a universal primer site and unique molecular identifiers were introduced. Priming for cDNA synthesis came from both the TCR alpha and TCR beta constant segments. Library amplification used two PCR steps, and the second PCR step added sample barcodes and sequencing adapters. Sequencing of libraries was performed on Illumina HiSeq 2500 (2x100 bp) or NovaSeq (2x150 bp). On the study's bioinformatics: MIGEC handled demultiplexing of reads and collapsing into UMI consensus sequences, while MiXCR performed V(D)J alignment. Vaccine-responding clonotypes were defined with edgeR using replicate PBMC samples, requiring FDR below 0.01 and a log2 fold change above 5 up to day 15. Each bulk clonotype was labeled CD4 or CD8 based on which sequenced repertoire, CD4 or CD8, contained the clonotype at higher abundance. TCRdb reprocessing: public reads trimmed at Q25 with fastp, clones called with MiXCR, in-frame beta chains kept. Here each entry gathers all rows of one CDR3 protein and keeps the most common genes and DNA. The V and J calls and clone size are TCRdb's, not the authors'. The sample includes hundreds of thousands of distinct CDR3 sequences, with about 9.5% observed a single time. The leading ten clones occupy around 17% of the sample.

The entry originates in a study of T cells after yellow fever vaccination (dated by TCRdb to the late 2010s). Turning to the overall study: Libraries from fractions with low cell numbers were prepared with the SMART-Seq v4 Ultra Low Input RNA kit. Blood was drawn at multiple timepoints before and after primary and secondary immunization, with bulk PBMC replicates and cell subsets isolated. To follow T-cell clones before and after both primary and booster YFV17D yellow fever vaccination, bulk TCR alpha and beta repertoires underwent longitudinal sequencing. The cohort comprised two healthy male donors, one aged 18 to 29 and one aged 30 to 40 years.

The investigation overall reported the following: A small fraction of clonotypes appeared in both the CD4 and CD8 compartments, likely as a result of convergent recombination. After the booster, most clones that had expanded after primary vaccination were detected again (approximately 96% of CD4 and roughly 86% of CD8), suggesting broad maintenance of memory. Only two donors were included in the study, so the extent to which the findings can be generalized is limited. The secondary T-cell response was found to be weaker but faster than the primary response, with a peak reached on day 5 rather than on day 15. Computational filtering was needed because FACS-sorted repertoires could contain abundant contaminating clonotypes from the bulk population.

The specimen was PBMCs, collected on the day of the first yellow fever vaccination. The sequence was collected from a man younger than 35 who received the YFV17D yellow fever vaccine.

The CDR3 loop reads CSASAPGAYGYTF. The base sequence is TGCAGTGCCTCCGCCCCGGGGGCCTATGGCTACACCTTC. This receptor chain uses TRBV20-1 and TRBJ1-2, with TRBD1 as a weak D call on 6 bases. At the junction V is shortened by 6 bases and J by 4 bases, with 15 bases in between. CDR1 and CDR2 (DFQATT, SNEGSKA) derive from the germline V gene (reference sequence). Measured from the cysteine to the phenylalanine, the CDR3 is 13 residues long. Only the CDR3 region is kept as DNA, spanning 39 bases read in frame from base 1.